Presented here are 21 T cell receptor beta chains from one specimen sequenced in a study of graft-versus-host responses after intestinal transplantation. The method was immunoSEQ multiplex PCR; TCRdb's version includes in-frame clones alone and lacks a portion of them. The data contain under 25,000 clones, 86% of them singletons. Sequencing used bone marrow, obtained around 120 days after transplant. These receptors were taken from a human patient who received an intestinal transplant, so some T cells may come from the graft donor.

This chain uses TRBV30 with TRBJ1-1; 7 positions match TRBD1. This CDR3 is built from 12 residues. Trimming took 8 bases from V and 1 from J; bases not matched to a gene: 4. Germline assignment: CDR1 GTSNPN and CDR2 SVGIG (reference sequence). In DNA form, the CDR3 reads TGTGCCGGGGGACAGCCGAACACTGAAGCTTTCTTT. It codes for CAGGQPNTEAFF.

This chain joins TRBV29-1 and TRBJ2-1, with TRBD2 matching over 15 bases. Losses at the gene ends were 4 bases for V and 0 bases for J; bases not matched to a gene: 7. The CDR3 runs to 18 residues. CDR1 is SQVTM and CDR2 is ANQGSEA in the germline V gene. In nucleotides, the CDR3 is TGCAGCGTTGGGACTAGCGGGGGGGAGGGGTTCTCCTACAATGAGCAGTTCTTC. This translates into CSVGTSGGEGFSYNEQFF.

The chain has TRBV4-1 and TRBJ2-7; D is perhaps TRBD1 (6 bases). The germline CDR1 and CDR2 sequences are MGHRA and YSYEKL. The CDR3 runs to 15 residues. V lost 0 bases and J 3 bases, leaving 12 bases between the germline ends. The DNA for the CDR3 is TGCGCCAGCAGCCAAGAGTGGGACATGAGCTACGAGCAGTACTTC. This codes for CASSQEWDMSYEQYF.

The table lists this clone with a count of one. The CDR3 loop reads CASSLDQGGAYEQYF. The CDR3 DNA reads as TGTGCCAGCAGCTTAGATCAGGGGGGGGCCTACGAGCAGTACTTC. This chain uses TRBV11-2 with TRBJ2-5; tentatively, D is TRBD1 or TRBD2 (7 bases each). The J call is uncertain, as TRBJ2-7 better fits the DNA end. This CDR3 is built from 15 residues. Germline CDR1 and CDR2: SGHAT and FQNNGV.

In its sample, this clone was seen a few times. The CDR3 coding sequence is TGTGCCAGCAGCTTGACAGGTGGAGCCTACGAGCAGTACTTC. It encodes CASSLTGGAYEQYF. The rearrangement links TRBV7-8 to TRBJ2-7, with D maybe TRBD1 (6 bases). The CDR3 covers 14 residues. The ends were cut back, 3 bases at V and 2 bases at J, with 11 bases in the middle. CDR1 and CDR2 from the germline V gene are SGHVS and FQNEAQ. The variable domain in full, completed from reference TRBV7-8 and TRBJ2-7, reads GAGVSQSPRYKVAKRGQDVALRCDPISGHVSLFWYQQALGQGPEFLTYFQNEAQLDKSGLPSDRFFAERPEGSVSTLKIQRTQQEDSAVYLCASSLTGGAYEQYFGPGTRLTVT.

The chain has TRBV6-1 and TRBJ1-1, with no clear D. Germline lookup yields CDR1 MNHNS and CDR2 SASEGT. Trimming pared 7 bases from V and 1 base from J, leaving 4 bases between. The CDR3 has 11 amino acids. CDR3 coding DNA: TGTGCCAGCAACACGAACACTGAAGCTTTCTTT. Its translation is CASNTNTEAFF.

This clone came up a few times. The CDR3 DNA is TGTGCCCTCACCCGGCTAGCGGGGGTCTACGAGCAGTACTTC. Translating gives CALTRLAGVYEQYF. This sequence joins TRBV27 and TRBJ2-7, with 10 bases aligning to TRBD2. Germline CDR1 MNHEY, CDR2 SMNVEV (reference sequence). CDR3 length equals 14 residues. The J segment lost 3 bases and the V segment lost 11 bases, leaving 10 bases of the junction unmatched.

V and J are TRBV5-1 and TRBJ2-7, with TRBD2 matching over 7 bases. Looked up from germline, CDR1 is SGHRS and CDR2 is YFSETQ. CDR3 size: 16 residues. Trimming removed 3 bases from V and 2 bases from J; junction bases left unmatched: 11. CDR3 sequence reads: CASSWPASGLPYEQYF. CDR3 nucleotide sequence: TGCGCCAGCAGCTGGCCTGCTAGCGGTCTACCCTACGAGCAGTACTTC.

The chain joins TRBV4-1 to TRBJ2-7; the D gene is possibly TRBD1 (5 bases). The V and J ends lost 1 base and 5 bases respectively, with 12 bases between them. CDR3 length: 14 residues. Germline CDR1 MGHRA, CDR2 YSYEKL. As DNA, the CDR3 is TGCGCCAGCAGCCAAGGACAGTCTTGGAACGAGCAGTACTTC. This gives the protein CASSQGQSWNEQYF.

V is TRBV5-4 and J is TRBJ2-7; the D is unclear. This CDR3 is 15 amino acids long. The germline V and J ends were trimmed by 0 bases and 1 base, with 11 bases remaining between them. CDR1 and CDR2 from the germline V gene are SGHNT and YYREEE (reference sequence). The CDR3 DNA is TGTGCCAGCAGCTTGGGGCCAGCCTTATCCTACGAGCAGTACTTC. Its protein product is CASSLGPALSYEQYF.

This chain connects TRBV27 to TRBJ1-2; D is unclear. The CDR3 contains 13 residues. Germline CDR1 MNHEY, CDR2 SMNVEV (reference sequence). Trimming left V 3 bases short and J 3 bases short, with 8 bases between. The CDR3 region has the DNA TGTGCCAGCAGTTTTACCGTAGACTATGGCTACACCTTC. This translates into CASSFTVDYGYTF.

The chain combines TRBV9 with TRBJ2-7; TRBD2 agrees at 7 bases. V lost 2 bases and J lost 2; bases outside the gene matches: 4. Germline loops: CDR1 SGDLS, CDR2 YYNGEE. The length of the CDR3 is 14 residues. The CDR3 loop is CASSVASGPYEQYF. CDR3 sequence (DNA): TGTGCCAGCAGCGTCGCTAGCGGTCCCTACGAGCAGTACTTC. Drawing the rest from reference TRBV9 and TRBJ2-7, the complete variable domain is DSGVTQTPKHLITATGQRVTLRCSPRSGDLSVYWYQQSLDQGLQFLIQYYNGEERAKGNILERFSAQQFPDLHSELNLSSLELGDSALYFCASSVASGPYEQYFGPGTRLTVT.

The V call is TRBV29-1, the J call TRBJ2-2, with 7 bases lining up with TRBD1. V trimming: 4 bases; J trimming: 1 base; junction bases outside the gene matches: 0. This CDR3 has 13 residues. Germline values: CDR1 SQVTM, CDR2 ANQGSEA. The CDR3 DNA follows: TGCAGCGTTGGGACAGGGAACACCGGGGAGCTGTTTTTT. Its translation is CSVGTGNTGELFF.

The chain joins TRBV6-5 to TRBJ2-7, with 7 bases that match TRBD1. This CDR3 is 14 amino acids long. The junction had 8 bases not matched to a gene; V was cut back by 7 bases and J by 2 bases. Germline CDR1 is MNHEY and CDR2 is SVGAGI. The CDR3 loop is CASNPRQGAYEQYF. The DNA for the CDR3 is TGTGCCAGCAACCCAAGACAGGGAGCCTACGAGCAGTACTTC.

CDR3 amino acids: CASSHGQGRNTIYF. In nucleotides, the CDR3 is TGCGCCAGCAGCCACGGACAGGGGAGAAACACCATATATTTT. The rearrangement links TRBV4-1 to TRBJ1-3; TRBD1 agrees at 9 bases. J was trimmed by 5 bases and V by 3 bases; bases with no gene match: 2. This CDR3 comprises 14 residues. Germline CDR1 MGHRA, CDR2 YSYEKL.

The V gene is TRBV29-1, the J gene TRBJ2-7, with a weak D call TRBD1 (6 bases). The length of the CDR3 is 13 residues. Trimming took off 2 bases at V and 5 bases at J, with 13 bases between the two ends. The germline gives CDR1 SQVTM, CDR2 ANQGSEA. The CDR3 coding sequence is TGCAGCGTTGAATCAGGGGCTTCCAACGAGCAGTACTTC. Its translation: CSVESGASNEQYF.

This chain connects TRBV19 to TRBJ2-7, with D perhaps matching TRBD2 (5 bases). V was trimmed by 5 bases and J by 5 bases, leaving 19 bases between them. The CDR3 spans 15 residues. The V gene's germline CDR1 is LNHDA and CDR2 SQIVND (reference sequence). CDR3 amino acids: CASSPGLLAVDEQYF. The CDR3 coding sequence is TGTGCCAGTAGTCCCGGACTCCTCGCGGTGGACGAGCAGTACTTC.

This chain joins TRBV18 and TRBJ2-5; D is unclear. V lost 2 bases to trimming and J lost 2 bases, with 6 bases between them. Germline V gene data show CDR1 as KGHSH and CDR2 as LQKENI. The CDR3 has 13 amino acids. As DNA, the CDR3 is TGTGCCAGCTCACCAACCGTTCAAGAGACCCAGTACTTC. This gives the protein CASSPTVQETQYF.

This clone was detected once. The CDR3 DNA reads as TGTGCCAGTAGTATTGGTTCTAGCAAAGAGACCCAGTACTTC. Translating gives CASSIGSSKETQYF. This sequence joins TRBV19 and TRBJ2-5; tentative D call: TRBD2 (5 bases). Per the germline V gene, CDR1 is LNHDA and CDR2 is SQIVND (reference sequence). Trimming removed 3 bases from V and 3 bases from J, with 11 bases in between. The CDR3 runs to 14 residues.

The CDR3 DNA follows: TGTGCCAGCGAAAGCGGGCCCTCCTACGAGCAGTACTTC. Amino acid sequence: CASESGPSYEQYF. The rearrangement uses TRBV28 and TRBJ2-7, with a tentative D call TRBD2 (6 bases). The V end was cut by 8 bases, the J end by 0 bases, with 11 bases between. This CDR3 contains 13 residues. CDR1 MDHEN and CDR2 SYDVKM come from the germline V gene.

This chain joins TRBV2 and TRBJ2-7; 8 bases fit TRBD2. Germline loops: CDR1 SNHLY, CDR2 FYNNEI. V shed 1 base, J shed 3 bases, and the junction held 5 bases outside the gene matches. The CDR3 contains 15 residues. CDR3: CASSEGGTSFYEQYF. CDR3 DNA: TGTGCCAGCAGTGAAGGCGGGACTAGTTTCTACGAGCAGTACTTC.